The 10 T cell receptor beta chains given below trace back to one sample, sequenced in a study of shared clonotypes between healthy human individuals. The naive CD8 subset, CD45RO-negative cells positively selected for CCR7, excluded terminally differentiated effector memory CD45RA+ cells. Sequencing was performed with immunoSEQ multiplex PCR; in TCRdb, only in-frame clones are kept and a portion is missing. The table includes roughly 2.1 million clones, 90% to 95% detected once. Sequencing was done on a sample of naive CD8+ T cells from PBMCs. The receptor set was obtained from a man aged 18-30 years in good health. Some clones in this sample may be carry-over from other donors' samples.

A few counts support this clone. The genes are TRBV7-3 and TRBJ1-1, with D perhaps TRBD1 (6 bases). V was clipped by 0 bases and J by 1 base, with 9 bases between them. Germline loops: CDR1 SGHTA, CDR2 FQGTGA. CDR3 length equals 15 residues. The CDR3 DNA follows: TGTGCCAGCAGCTTAACGGCCAGGGGGAACACTGAAGCTTTCTTT. This encodes CASSLTARGNTEAFF.

The V call is TRBV27, the J call TRBJ2-3; TRBD2 aligns across 7 bases. The J segment lost 5 bases and the V segment lost 6 bases, leaving 8 bases of the junction unmatched. The V gene's germline CDR1 is MNHEY and CDR2 SMNVEV (reference sequence). This CDR3 contains 14 residues. DNA of the CDR3: TGTGCCAGCAGCCTATGGGAGCGGGGAGATACGCAGTATTTT. This codes for CASSLWERGDTQYF.

Notes on this clone: The sample carries other DNA sequences with the same CDR3. The chain combines TRBV11-2 with TRBJ2-1; 9 bases align to TRBD2. CDR1 SGHAT and CDR2 FQNNGV come from the germline V gene. With 1 base clipped from V and 3 bases from J, the junction kept 4 bases outside the gene matches. The CDR3 is made up of 16 amino acids. The chain's CDR3 is CASSLGLTSGYNEQFF. The CDR3 DNA follows: TGTGCCAGCAGCTTAGGTTTGACTAGCGGCTACAATGAGCAGTTCTTC.

This rearrangement joins TRBV30 to TRBJ2-5, with 10 nucleotides matching TRBD1. Germline CDR1 is GTSNPN and CDR2 is SVGIG (reference sequence). This CDR3 spans 18 amino acids. V dropped 3 bases and J dropped 1; count of bases not matched to a gene: 14. CDR3 loop: CAWSETRTGTGVQETQYF. CDR3 nucleotides: TGTGCCTGGAGCGAAACCAGAACCGGGACAGGGGTCCAAGAGACCCAGTACTTC.

The J gene is TRBJ2-7, the V gene TRBV7-6, with D possibly TRBD2 on 6 matching bases. CDR1 and CDR2 from the germline V gene are SGHVS and FNYEAQ. The CDR3 is 14 residues long. Trimming cost V 5 bases and J 2 bases, with 13 bases left between them. The CDR3 here is CASSDRDFPYEQYF. The CDR3 nucleotides read TGTGCCAGCAGCGACCGGGACTTCCCCTACGAGCAGTACTTC.

The chain has TRBV19 and TRBJ2-7, with unresolved D. Per the germline V gene, CDR1 is LNHDA and CDR2 is SQIVND (reference sequence). V gave up 5 bases and J gave up 1 base, with 9 bases separating them. The CDR3 loop spans 13 amino acids. CDR3 sequence reads: CASSYYNSYEQYF. The CDR3 coding sequence is TGTGCCAGTAGTTACTACAATTCCTACGAGCAGTACTTC.

Only one count was recorded for this clone. The gene calls are TRBV27 and TRBJ2-3; 9 bases map to TRBD2. Germline V gives CDR1 MNHEY, CDR2 SMNVEV (reference sequence). The CDR3 length is 15 residues. V dropped 4 bases and J dropped 0; count of bases not matched to a gene: 2. CDR3 DNA sequence: TGTGCCAGCAGTTCGAGCGGGAGGAGCACAGATACGCAGTATTTT. Protein sequence: CASSSSGRSTDTQYF.

As to this clone: Other nucleotide sequences from this sample produce the same CDR3. The chain carries TRBV11-2 and TRBJ2-7; tentatively, D is TRBD1 (5 bases). Per germline, CDR1 SGHAT and CDR2 FQNNGV. Between the trimmed V and J ends, which lost 2 bases and 4 bases, there was a span of 15 bases. The CDR3 contains 15 residues. Written as DNA, the CDR3 is TGTGCCAGCAGCTTATATCGGCAGGGTTTTTACGAGCAGTACTTC. Its translation: CASSLYRQGFYEQYF.

This clone was seen only a few times. Other nucleotide sequences from this sample produce the same CDR3. J is TRBJ2-1 and V is TRBV5-1, with D hard to call. V gave up 0 bases and J gave up 7 bases, with 2 bases separating them. The CDR3 consists of 11 residues. Germline V gives CDR1 SGHRS, CDR2 YFSETQ. Here the CDR3 reads CASSLGNEQFF. The CDR3 DNA follows: TGCGCCAGCAGCTTGGGGAATGAGCAGTTCTTC.

The CDR3 here is CASSQPTGMNTGELFF. For the CDR3, the DNA is TGTGCCAGCAGCCAACCGACAGGGATGAACACCGGGGAGCTGTTTTTT. The chain combines TRBV7-9 with TRBJ2-2, with TRBD1 identical over 7 bases. This CDR3 has 16 amino acids. The V gene's germline CDR1 is SEHNR and CDR2 FQNEAQ (reference sequence). V lost 5 bases, J lost 1 base, and 7 bases stayed unmatched.